This passage covers 32 T cell receptor beta chains from one sample sequenced in a study of OX40 agonist ivuxolimab in advanced cancers. TCRdb keeps only in-frame clones here, not all; method: immunoSEQ multiplex PCR. This table has about 61,000 clones, 80% to 95% appearing once. The sample was CD4+ or CD8+ T cells sorted from blood, taken in a trial of the OX40 agonist ivuxolimab. Receptors were obtained from an adult with an advanced solid tumor such as melanoma, head and neck, liver or kidney cancer.

The chain employs TRBV18 and TRBJ2-1, with 10 bases fitting TRBD2. Germline V lookup: CDR1 KGHSH, CDR2 LQKENI. There are 14 residues in the CDR3. V was pared by 5 bases and J by 8 bases, with 6 bases of the junction left unmatched. CDR3 DNA: TGTGCCAGCTCATGGGCCGGGACTAGCGATGAGCAGTTCTTC. Its translation: CASSWAGTSDEQFF.

The chain recombines TRBV5-1 with TRBJ1-1; 9 bases are a match to TRBD1. The CDR3 runs to 13 residues. The germline V gene encodes CDR1 SGHRS and CDR2 YFSETQ. J was trimmed by 4 bases and V by 4 bases; bases with no gene match: 2. The CDR3 loop is CASSLTGGTEAFF. The CDR3 nucleotides are TGCGCCAGCAGCCTGACAGGGGGCACTGAAGCTTTCTTT.

The chain employs TRBV9 and TRBJ2-1; 8 nucleotides agree with TRBD2. The trim removed 2 bases at V and 2 bases at J, leaving 9 bases unmatched. The CDR3 covers 17 residues. Germline V lookup: CDR1 SGDLS, CDR2 YYNGEE. The CDR3 region is CASSVPRDGGAYNEQFF. For the CDR3, the DNA is TGTGCCAGCAGCGTCCCCCGGGACGGGGGGGCCTACAATGAGCAGTTCTTC.

The chain carries TRBV4-3 and TRBJ2-7; D remains unclear. This CDR3 region has 13 residues. Germline V CDR1 and CDR2: LGHNA, YSLEER. Trimming stripped 0 bases from V and 5 bases from J, with 8 bases between. The CDR3 DNA is TGCGCCAGCAGCCAAGATCGAGGTAACGAGCAGTACGTC. Its translation is CASSQDRGNEQYV.

The gene calls are TRBV11-2 and TRBJ2-1; TRBD2 is a possible D gene (6 bases). This CDR3 has 13 residues. The germline V and J ends were trimmed by 4 bases and 8 bases, with 12 bases remaining between them. Germline V gives CDR1 SGHAT, CDR2 FQNNGV. CDR3 sequence (DNA): TGTGCCAGCAGCTGGAAGACTAGGGATGAGCAGTTCTTC. Its translation is CASSWKTRDEQFF.

The rearrangement uses TRBV7-3 and TRBJ1-1; TRBD1 might be the D (5 bases). Trimming pared 0 bases from V and 3 bases from J, leaving 5 bases between. Germline V gene sequence: CDR1 SGHTA, CDR2 FQGTGA. The length of the CDR3 is 13 residues. The CDR3 nucleotides read TGTGCCAGCAGCTTAACAGGGGACACTGAAGCTTTCTTT. This codes for CASSLTGDTEAFF.

This clone was observed once. The J gene is TRBJ2-1, the V gene TRBV6-4; TRBD2 is a possible D gene (5 bases). Germline CDR1 and CDR2: MRHNA and SNTAGT. The V and J ends lost 8 bases and 4 bases respectively, with 15 bases between them. The CDR3 totals 14 residues. In DNA, the CDR3 is TGTGCCAGCGGGTCGGGATTTTATTACAATGAGCAGTTCTTC. As protein: CASGSGFYYNEQFF.

The genes are TRBV28 and TRBJ1-2; no firm D call. CDR3 length equals 19 residues. Trimming removed 4 bases from V and 1 base from J, with 25 bases in between. Per the germline V gene, CDR1 is MDHEN and CDR2 is SYDVKM. The chain's CDR3 is CASSSSWVSADIYNYGYTF. CDR3 bases: TGTGCCAGCAGTTCCTCGTGGGTTTCCGCCGACATATATAACTATGGCTACACCTTC.

The CDR3 DNA follows: TGTGCCAGCAGTTTATGGCTTGGGAATGAGCAGTTCTTC. Amino acid sequence: CASSLWLGNEQFF. The gene calls are TRBV27 and TRBJ2-1; the D is unclear. This CDR3 is 13 amino acids long. V lost 1 base, J lost 7 bases, and 8 bases lay in between. Looked up from germline, CDR1 is MNHEY and CDR2 is SMNVEV (reference sequence).

The chain has TRBV4-1 and TRBJ1-1; D unclear. Germline CDR1 and CDR2: MGHRA and YSYEKL. The length of the CDR3 is 15 residues. V shed 1 base and J shed 0 bases, with 9 bases lying between them. CDR3 coding DNA: TGCGCCAGCAGCCAAGTAGACCTAATGAACACTGAAGCTTTCTTT. This sequence encodes CASSQVDLMNTEAFF.

V usage is TRBV6-6 and J usage is TRBJ2-1; unclear D gene. V dropped 2 bases and J dropped 4 bases, with 9 bases sitting between them. From germline, CDR1 is MNHNY and CDR2 SVGAGI (reference sequence). The length of the CDR3 is 14 residues. The CDR3 nucleotides read TGTGCCAGCAGTTACGGGCTAGAATACAATGAGCAGTTCTTC. As protein: CASSYGLEYNEQFF.

A note on this clone: Within the sample, other DNA sequences also encode this same CDR3. V gene TRBV4-1 combines with J gene TRBJ1-1, with D possibly matching TRBD1 (5 bases). Trimming stripped 2 bases from V and 3 bases from J, with 7 bases between. The CDR3 consists of 13 residues. The germline gives CDR1 MGHRA, CDR2 YSYEKL. The CDR3 is CASSQQGYTEAFF. CDR3 sequence (DNA): TGCGCCAGCAGCCAACAGGGTTACACTGAAGCTTTCTTT.

The rearrangement uses TRBV13 and TRBJ2-1; D uncertain. CDR3 length: 12 residues. Trimming cost V 0 bases and J 8 bases, with 5 bases left between them. Germline CDR1 PRHDT, CDR2 FYEKMQ (reference sequence). The CDR3 reads CASSLGSYEQFF. The DNA of the CDR3 is TGTGCCAGCAGCTTAGGTAGCTATGAGCAGTTCTTC.

This clone has a single count. A junction end diverges from the germline sequence, so it may reflect a read error. The sample holds other DNA sequences that translate to the same CDR3. This chain connects TRBV4-1 to TRBJ2-7; D could derive from TRBD1 or TRBD2 (6 bases each). CDR3 size: 16 residues. The V gene's germline CDR1 is MGHRA and CDR2 YSYEKL. In DNA, the CDR3 is TGTGCCAGCAGCCAAGAATGGGGGGCCTTCTCCTACGAGCAGTACTTC. Translation gives CASSQEWGAFSYEQYF.

As to this clone: An end of the junction differs from the germline gene, which may be a read error. The rearrangement joins TRBV5-4 to TRBJ2-3; either TRBD1 or TRBD2 may fit D (5 bases each). The V gene's germline CDR1 is SGHNT and CDR2 YYREEE (reference sequence). The CDR3 is made up of 11 amino acids. Written as DNA, the CDR3 is TGTGCCAGCAGTTTGGGACCTAGCAAGTATTTT. It specifies CASSLGPSKYF.

The chain carries TRBV28 and TRBJ2-7, with a tentative D call TRBD1 (5 bases). There are 13 residues in the CDR3. V lost 8 bases and J lost 3, with 14 bases in between. The V gene's germline CDR1 is MDHEN and CDR2 SYDVKM. The CDR3 nucleotides are TGTGCCAGCTATCAAGGGGAAGACTACGAGCAGTACTTC. Amino acids: CASYQGEDYEQYF.

The rearrangement joins TRBV27 to TRBJ1-5, with D unresolved. The CDR3 is 13 residues long. Per germline, CDR1 MNHEY and CDR2 SMNVEV (reference sequence). V was shortened by 3 bases and J by 6 bases, with 9 bases between the two germline ends. Here the CDR3 reads CASSFGSIQPQHF. Written as DNA, the CDR3 is TGTGCCAGCAGTTTCGGGTCGATTCAGCCCCAGCATTTT.

The V call is TRBV19, the J call TRBJ2-7; weak D call: TRBD2 (5 bases). The germline CDR1 and CDR2 sequences are LNHDA and SQIVND (reference sequence). The CDR3 consists of 13 residues. V dropped 4 bases and J dropped 6 bases, with 13 bases sitting between them. CDR3 bases: TGTGCCAGTAGTAGCCGTTTCGGGGTCGAGCAGTACGTC. Residues: CASSSRFGVEQYV.

V and J are TRBV6-5 and TRBJ1-1; no clear D gene. Germline V gene data show CDR1 as MNHEY and CDR2 as SVGAGI. The CDR3 totals 12 residues. V was cut by 2 bases and J by 4 bases, with 5 bases left in between. CDR3 DNA sequence: TGTGCCAGCAGTTACGGCAGCACTGAAGCTTTCTTT. Protein sequence: CASSYGSTEAFF.

J is TRBJ1-2 and V is TRBV5-4, with 10 nucleotides matching TRBD1. CDR3 length: 15 amino acids. V lost 4 bases and J lost 5; bases outside the gene matches: 8. Germline V gene sequence: CDR1 SGHNT, CDR2 YYREEE (reference sequence). CDR3 protein: CASSGGQGLLYGYTF. The CDR3 region has the DNA TGTGCCAGCAGCGGGGGACAGGGGTTACTATATGGCTACACCTTC.

The chain employs TRBV5-8 and TRBJ1-2; a weak D match, TRBD1 (5 bases). Trimming removed 4 bases from V and 3 bases from J, with 13 bases in between. This CDR3 contains 14 residues. Germline V gives CDR1 SGHTS, CDR2 YDEGEE. CDR3 nucleotide sequence: TGTGCCAGCAGCGTGTTCAGGGTAGACTATGGCTACACCTTC. Translated, it gives CASSVFRVDYGYTF. Using reference TRBV5-8 and TRBJ1-2 for the parts outside the CDR3, the full variable domain is EAGVTQSPTHLIKTRGQQATLRCSPISGHTSVYWYQQALGLGLQFLLWYDEGEERNRGNFPPRFSGRQFPNYSSELNVNALELEDSALYLCASSVFRVDYGYTFGSGTRLTVV.

This chain links TRBV19 with TRBJ2-5; no clear D. Germline V gives CDR1 LNHDA, CDR2 SQIVND (reference sequence). The CDR3 contains 12 residues. V gave up 3 bases and J gave up 7 bases, with 9 bases separating them. In DNA, the CDR3 is TGTGCCAGTAGTATCGAATTAGGGACCCAGTACTTC. The encoded protein is CASSIELGTQYF.

This chain uses TRBV28 with TRBJ1-3, with a weak D call TRBD1 (6 bases). The germline V gene has CDR1 MDHEN and CDR2 SYDVKM. V was shortened by 5 bases and J by 7 bases, with 9 bases between the two germline ends. This CDR3 is built from 12 residues. The CDR3 DNA reads TGTGCCAGCAGTCCCCAGGGGAACACCATATATTTT. It codes for CASSPQGNTIYF.

This chain joins TRBV4-3 and TRBJ1-1, with D tentatively TRBD1 (5 bases). The CDR3 length is 16 residues. Germline V gene data show CDR1 as LGHNA and CDR2 as YSLEER. Trimming stripped 0 bases from V and 3 bases from J, with 14 bases between. CDR3 nucleotide sequence: TGCGCCAGCAGCCAAGATGGGTCTGCGGGGGACACTGAAGCTTTCTTT. Amino acid sequence: CASSQDGSAGDTEAFF.

This rearrangement joins TRBV12-5 to TRBJ1-3; D is unresolved. Germline CDR1 LGHNT, CDR2 FRNRAP. The V end was cut by 5 bases, the J end by 0 bases, with 8 bases between. The CDR3 spans 14 residues. CDR3 loop: CASGTEGSGNTIYF. The CDR3 region has the DNA TGTGCTAGTGGTACCGAGGGCTCTGGAAACACCATATATTTT.

Here the CDR3 reads CASSQDLAGVPPNEQFF. CDR3 DNA sequence: TGCGCCAGCAGCCAAGATCTTGCGGGAGTTCCCCCCAATGAGCAGTTCTTC. The genes are TRBV4-3 and TRBJ2-1, with 7 bases aligning to TRBD2. Trimming took 0 bases from V and 6 from J; bases not matched to a gene: 11. Germline V gene data show CDR1 as LGHNA and CDR2 as YSLEER. The CDR3 contains 17 residues.

The gene calls are TRBV18 and TRBJ1-1; the match to TRBD1 covers 9 bases. CDR1 is KGHSH and CDR2 is LQKENI in the germline V gene. V lost 3 bases, J lost 5 bases, and 7 bases stayed unmatched. The CDR3 contains 15 residues. CDR3 in DNA: TGTGCCAGCTCACCGAGGGACAGGGAAATTACTGAAGCTTTCTTT. Its translation is CASSPRDREITEAFF.

Here the CDR3 reads CASSSYGGMADTQYF. In nucleotides, the CDR3 is TGTGCCAGCAGCTCTTATGGCGGGATGGCAGATACGCAGTATTTT. The rearrangement joins TRBV9 to TRBJ2-3, with D maybe TRBD2 (6 bases). This CDR3 contains 15 residues. CDR1 is SGDLS and CDR2 is YYNGEE in the germline V gene. Trimming stripped 4 bases from V and 4 bases from J, with 16 bases between.

The chain uses TRBV4-2 and TRBJ2-7; no clear D gene. This CDR3 has 14 amino acids. CDR1 LGHNA and CDR2 YNFKEQ come from the germline V gene. V was trimmed by 0 bases and J by 3 bases, leaving 9 bases between them. CDR3 DNA sequence: TGTGCCAGCAGCCAAGAGGGCCAGCACTACGAGCAGTACTTC. Its translation: CASSQEGQHYEQYF.

The CDR3 loop is CASSVGAGTNEQFF. DNA of the CDR3: TGTGCCAGCAGCGTAGGGGCGGGAACCAATGAGCAGTTCTTC. The V and J genes are TRBV9 and TRBJ2-1; D might be TRBD2 (6 bases). V lost 0 bases to trimming and J lost 6 bases, with 10 bases between them. Germline-derived CDR1 and CDR2 are SGDLS and YYNGEE. This CDR3 is 14 amino acids long.

The V and J genes are TRBV6-4 and TRBJ2-1, with 8 positions matching TRBD2. From germline, CDR1 is MRHNA and CDR2 SNTAGT. The CDR3 extends over 15 amino acids. Unmatched junction bases numbered 3, after V lost 0 bases and J lost 5 bases. The CDR3 spells CASSDSLADHNEQFF. The CDR3, as DNA: TGTGCCAGCAGTGACTCACTAGCGGATCACAATGAGCAGTTCTTC.

The chain employs TRBV6-5 and TRBJ2-7; D might be TRBD1 (5 bases). CDR3 size: 14 residues. Trimming removed 0 bases from V and 2 bases from J, with 8 bases in between. CDR1 MNHEY and CDR2 SVGAGI come from the germline V gene. DNA for the CDR3: TGTGCCAGCAGTTACTCGCAGGGTACCTACGAGCAGTACTTC. Its translation is CASSYSQGTYEQYF.